This TCR beta chain comes out of a study of blood T cell repertoires in COVID-19. Across the study: Acute-phase and convalescent COVID-19 samples originated in the United States, Italy and Spain. T cells, B-cell-depleted T cells, or PBMCs supplied cDNA or gDNA.

Source study methods: How many nucleated cells were present was estimated from reference gene primer amplification. Some clones are missing from TCRdb's copy, which holds only in-frame ones; the method was immunoSEQ multiplex PCR. Clone size and V and J calls were adopted from that table, with D and trimming inferred from the DNA. Here the sample spans 150,000 to 200,000 clones, 65% to 85% being singletons. Germline loops: CDR1 SGHNT, CDR2 YYREEE (reference sequence). The CDR3 extends over 16 amino acids. After removal of 2 bases from V and 2 bases from J, the junction contained 5 bases not matched to a gene.

The sequenced sample consisted of peripheral blood. This sequence was found in a man between 60 and 70 years old with active or convalescent COVID-19. The chain uses TRBV5-4 and TRBJ2-3; 10 nucleotides match TRBD2. The CDR3 is CASSFKLAGLTDTQYF. Here the CDR3 DNA reads TGTGCCAGCAGCTTTAAACTAGCGGGACTCACAGATACGCAGTATTTT.